The clone carrying this T cell receptor (beta chain) has just one count. The sample holds other DNA sequences that translate to the same CDR3. TCRdb keeps only in-frame clones here, not all; method: immunoSEQ multiplex PCR. The sample has 1.5 million to 2.5 million clones, about 95% seen once. Germline V gives CDR1 SGHAT, CDR2 FQNNGV. This CDR3 region has 14 residues. V lost 0 bases, J lost 4 bases, and 9 bases lay in between. Selected positively for CCR7 and CD45RO-negative, naive CD8 cells excluded terminally differentiated effector memory CD45RA+ cells. The data derive from a study of shared clonotypes between healthy human individuals.

The TCR comes from a man between 18 and 35 years old in good health. The sequenced sample was naive CD8+ T cells sorted from blood. This chain connects TRBV11-2 to TRBJ1-1; D is uncertain. The CDR3 coding sequence is TGTGCCAGCAGCTTAGAAGCCCGGGGCACTGAAGCTTTCTTT. This sequence encodes CASSLEARGTEAFF.